Following are 12 T cell receptor beta chains from one sample sequenced in a study of blood T cell repertoires in COVID-19. Assay used: immunoSEQ multiplex PCR; TCRdb lists only in-frame clones, some missing. The profile covers hundreds of thousands of clones, with 85% to 90% appearing a single time and 10% to 12% taken by the ten largest. Sequenced input: peripheral blood. All receptors come from a woman aged 25-40 years with COVID-19, enrolled during active disease.

This clone has a single count. The chain has TRBV6-2 or TRBV6-3 and TRBJ2-3; no definite D call. V shed 2 bases and J shed 6 bases, with 21 bases lying between them. The CDR3 spans 17 residues. Per germline, CDR1 MNHEY and CDR2 SVGEGT. Here the CDR3 reads CASSYRRETPIWDTQYF. CDR3 DNA: TGTGCCAGCAGTTACAGACGTGAGACTCCTATTTGGGATACGCAGTATTTT.

This chain uses TRBV24-1 with TRBJ2-7; 7 bases match TRBD1. V shed 2 bases, J shed 7 bases, and the junction held 10 bases outside the gene matches. This CDR3 region has 15 residues. Germline V gene data show CDR1 as KGHDR and CDR2 as SFDVKD. The CDR3 loop is CATSDSGTVSGEQYF. CDR3 nucleotides: TGTGCCACCAGTGATTCGGGGACAGTTTCGGGAGAGCAGTACTTC.

J is TRBJ2-3 and V is TRBV5-1; 14 nucleotides match TRBD2. Germline assignment: CDR1 SGHRS and CDR2 YFSETQ. The CDR3 is 18 residues long. V lost 4 bases, J lost 1 base, and 8 bases stayed unmatched. This chain's CDR3 is CASSPPPGLAGGTDTQYF. CDR3 nucleotide sequence: TGCGCCAGCAGCCCGCCCCCGGGACTAGCGGGGGGCACAGATACGCAGTATTTT.

The chain couples TRBV7-2 to TRBJ1-2, with D possibly being TRBD1 (5 bases). The V and J ends lost 1 base and 6 bases respectively, with 9 bases between them. The CDR3 totals 13 residues. The germline gives CDR1 SGHTA, CDR2 FQGNSA. The CDR3 region is CASSLEGIDGYTF. The CDR3 nucleotides are TGTGCCAGCAGCTTAGAGGGGATCGATGGCTACACCTTC.

J is TRBJ1-2 and V is TRBV12-3 or TRBV12-4, with D hard to call. V shed 7 bases and J shed 7 bases, with 16 bases lying between them. This CDR3 is 13 amino acids long. The DNA for the CDR3 is TGTGCCAGCACTAAAGCGAGAGGGATTGGCTACACCTTC. Translation: CASTKARGIGYTF.

The chain carries TRBV11-1 and TRBJ2-7, with a possible D match to TRBD2 (5 bases). CDR3 length: 16 residues. Trimming stripped 0 bases from V and 5 bases from J, with 17 bases between. Looked up from germline, CDR1 is SGHAT and CDR2 is FQDESV (reference sequence). The CDR3 DNA follows: TGTGCCAGCAGCTTAGCGCTCGGACCTAGCTGGGACGAGCAGTACTTC. It yields the protein CASSLALGPSWDEQYF.

This chain joins TRBV6-5 and TRBJ2-7; 8 nucleotides line up with TRBD1. Germline CDR1 MNHEY, CDR2 SVGAGI. This CDR3 is built from 12 residues. V trimming: 10 bases; J trimming: 4 bases; junction bases outside the gene matches: 6. CDR3 in amino acids: CATWDRSYEQYF. CDR3 in DNA: TGTGCCACCTGGGACAGGTCATACGAGCAGTACTTC.

The CDR3, as DNA: TGTGCCAGCAGCGGTCTAACAGGGAGCGCAGATACGCAGTATTTT. The encoded protein is CASSGLTGSADTQYF. The genes are TRBV9 and TRBJ2-3, with D possibly being TRBD1 (6 bases). V gave up 3 bases and J gave up 4 bases, with 15 bases separating them. Germline V gene data show CDR1 as SGDLS and CDR2 as YYNGEE. The CDR3 consists of 15 residues.

This clone was observed a single time. V and J are TRBV7-6 and TRBJ2-3, with D perhaps TRBD2 (5 bases). V lost 1 base to trimming and J lost 2 bases, with 13 bases between them. Per the germline V gene, CDR1 is SGHVS and CDR2 is FNYEAQ. This CDR3 has 16 amino acids. CDR3 region: CASSLGMAGFTDTQYF. The CDR3 coding sequence is TGTGCCAGCAGCTTAGGGATGGCGGGCTTCACAGATACGCAGTATTTT.

The chain carries TRBV5-4 and TRBJ2-5; unclear D gene. The CDR3 totals 14 residues. V was clipped by 4 bases and J by 6 bases, with 16 bases between them. CDR1 and CDR2 from the germline V gene are SGHNT and YYREEE (reference sequence). CDR3 residues: CASSPPAGAKTQYF. The CDR3 bases are TGTGCCAGCAGCCCCCCGGCCGGAGCGAAGACCCAGTACTTC.

Only one count was recorded for this clone. The rearrangement links TRBV30 to TRBJ2-3; TRBD2 matches 7 bases. Trimming cost V 0 bases and J 4 bases; bases outside gene matches: 4. CDR1 and CDR2 (germline): GTSNPN, SVGIG (reference sequence). The CDR3 contains 14 residues. CDR3 in DNA: TGTGCCTGGAGTGTAGGACTAGACTCAGATACGCAGTATTTT. This translates into CAWSVGLDSDTQYF.

The chain links TRBV6-6 to TRBJ2-3; D is unresolved. Germline V gives CDR1 MNHNY, CDR2 SVGAGI (reference sequence). Trimming cost V 4 bases and J 6 bases, with 17 bases left between them. This CDR3 contains 15 residues. In nucleotides, the CDR3 is TGTGCCAGCAGTTCCCCGTCCATACAGTCGGATACGCAGTATTTT. Its protein product is CASSSPSIQSDTQYF.